Described below is a single T cell receptor beta chain sequence and its context. The data were taken from a study of blood T cell repertoires in COVID-19. Looking at the study overall: Spain, Italy and the United States supplied samples that represented acute and convalescent COVID-19.

Under the authors' procedure: Amplified reference gene primers provided the basis for estimating nucleated cell counts. Assay: immunoSEQ multiplex PCR; the TCRdb copy retains only in-frame clones and omits some. For V, J and clone size, that table is used; D and trimming come from the DNA. Of 110,000 to 150,000 clones in the sample, about four fifths are singletons; the top ten hold around 5.5%. The CDR3 is 15 amino acids. V was clipped by 3 bases and J by 0 bases, with 10 bases between them. Germline V gene data show CDR1 as SGHKS and CDR2 as YYEKEE (reference sequence). Study members were between roughly 18 and 100 years old and lived in 25 or so US regions. Clinical history reported by participants formed the basis on which cohorts were assigned.

This receptor was obtained from a man aged 35 to 55 with acute COVID-19. The sample comprised PBMCs or T cells enriched from blood (not recorded which). The chain employs TRBV5-5 and TRBJ1-5; D possibly corresponds to TRBD1 (6 bases). DNA for the CDR3: TGTGCCAGCAGCTCCACAGGGATTAGCAATCAGCCCCAGCATTTT. It codes for CASSSTGISNQPQHF.